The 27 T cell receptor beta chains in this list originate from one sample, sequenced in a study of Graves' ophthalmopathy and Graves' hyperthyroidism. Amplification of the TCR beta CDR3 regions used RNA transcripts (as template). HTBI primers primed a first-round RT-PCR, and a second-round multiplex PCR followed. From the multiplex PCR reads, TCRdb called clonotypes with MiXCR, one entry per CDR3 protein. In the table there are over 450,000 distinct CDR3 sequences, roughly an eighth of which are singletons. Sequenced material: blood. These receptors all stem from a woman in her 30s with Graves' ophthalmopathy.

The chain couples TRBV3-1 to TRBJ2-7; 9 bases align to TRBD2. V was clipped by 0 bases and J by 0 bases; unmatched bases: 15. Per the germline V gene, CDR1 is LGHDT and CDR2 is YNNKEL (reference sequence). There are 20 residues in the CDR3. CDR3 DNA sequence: TGTGCCAGCAGCCAAGAGGTCCGATTACTAGCGGGTGACAGCTCCTACGAGCAGTACTTC. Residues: CASSQEVRLLAGDSSYEQYF.

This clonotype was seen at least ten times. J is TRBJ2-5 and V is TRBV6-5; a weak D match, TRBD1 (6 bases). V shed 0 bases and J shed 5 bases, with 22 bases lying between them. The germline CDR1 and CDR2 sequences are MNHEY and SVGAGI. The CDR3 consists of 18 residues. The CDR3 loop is CASSYSYTWQGKGETQYF. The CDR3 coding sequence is TGTGCCAGCAGTTACTCCTACACGTGGCAGGGGAAGGGGGAGACCCAGTACTTC.

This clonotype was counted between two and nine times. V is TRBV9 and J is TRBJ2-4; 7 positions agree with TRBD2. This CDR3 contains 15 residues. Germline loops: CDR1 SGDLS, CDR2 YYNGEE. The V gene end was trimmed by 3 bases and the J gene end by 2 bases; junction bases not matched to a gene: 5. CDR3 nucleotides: TGTGCCAGCAGCGCGGGAGGAACACCCAAAAACATTCAGTACTTC. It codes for CASSAGGTPKNIQYF. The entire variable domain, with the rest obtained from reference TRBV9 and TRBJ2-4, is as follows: DSGVTQTPKHLITATGQRVTLRCSPRSGDLSVYWYQQSLDQGLQFLIQYYNGEERAKGNILERFSAQQFPDLHSELNLSSLELGDSALYFCASSAGGTPKNIQYFGAGTRLSVL.

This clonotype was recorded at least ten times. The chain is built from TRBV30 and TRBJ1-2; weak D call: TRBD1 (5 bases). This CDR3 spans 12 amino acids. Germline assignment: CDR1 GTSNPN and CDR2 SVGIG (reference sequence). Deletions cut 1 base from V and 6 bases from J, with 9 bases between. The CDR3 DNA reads TGTGCCTGGAGTGACGGGGGGGATGGCTACACCTTC. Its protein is CAWSDGGDGYTF.

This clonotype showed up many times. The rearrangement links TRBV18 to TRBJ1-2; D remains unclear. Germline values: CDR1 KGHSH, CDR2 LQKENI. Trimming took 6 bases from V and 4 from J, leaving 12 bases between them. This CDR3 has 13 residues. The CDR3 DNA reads TGTGCCAGCTCCCCCGGAGACGGCTATGGCTACACCTTC. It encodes CASSPGDGYGYTF.

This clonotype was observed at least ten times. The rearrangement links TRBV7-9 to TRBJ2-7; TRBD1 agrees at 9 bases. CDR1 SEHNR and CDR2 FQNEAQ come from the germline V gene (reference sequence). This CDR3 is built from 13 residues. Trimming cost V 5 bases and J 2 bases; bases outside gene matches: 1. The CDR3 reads CASSRTGAYEQYF. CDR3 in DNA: TGTGCCAGCAGCCGGACAGGGGCCTACGAGCAGTACTTC. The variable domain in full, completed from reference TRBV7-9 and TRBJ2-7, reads DTGVSQNPRHKITKRGQNVTFRCDPISEHNRLYWYRQTLGQGPEFLTYFQNEAQLEKSRLLSDRFSAERPKGSFSTLEIQRTEQGDSAMYLCASSRTGAYEQYFGPGTRLTVT.

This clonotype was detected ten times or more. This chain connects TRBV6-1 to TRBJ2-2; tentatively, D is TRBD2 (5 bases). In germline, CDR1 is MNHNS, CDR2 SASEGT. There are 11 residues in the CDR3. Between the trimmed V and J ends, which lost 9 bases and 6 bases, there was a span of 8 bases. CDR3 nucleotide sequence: TGTGCCAGTATGAGGGCCGGGGAGCTGTTTTTT. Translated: CASMRAGELFF.

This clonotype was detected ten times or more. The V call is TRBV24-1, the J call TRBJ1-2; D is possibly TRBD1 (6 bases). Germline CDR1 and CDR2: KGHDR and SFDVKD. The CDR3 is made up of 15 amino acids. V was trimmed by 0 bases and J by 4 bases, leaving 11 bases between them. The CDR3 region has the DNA TGTGCCACCAGTGATTTGAAGGGGGACGTCTATGGCTACACCTTC. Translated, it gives CATSDLKGDVYGYTF.

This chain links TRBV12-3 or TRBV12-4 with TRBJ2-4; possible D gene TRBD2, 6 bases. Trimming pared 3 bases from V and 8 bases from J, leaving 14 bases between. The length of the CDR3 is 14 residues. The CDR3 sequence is CASSFGPPGDIQYF. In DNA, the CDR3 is TGTGCCAGCAGTTTCGGTCCCCCGGGGGACATTCAGTACTTC.

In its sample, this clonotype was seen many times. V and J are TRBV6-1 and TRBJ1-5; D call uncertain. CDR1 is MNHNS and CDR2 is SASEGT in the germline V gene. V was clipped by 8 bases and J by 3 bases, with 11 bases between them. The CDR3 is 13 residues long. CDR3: CASWETHNQPQHF. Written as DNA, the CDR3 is TGTGCCAGCTGGGAGACACACAATCAGCCCCAGCATTTT.

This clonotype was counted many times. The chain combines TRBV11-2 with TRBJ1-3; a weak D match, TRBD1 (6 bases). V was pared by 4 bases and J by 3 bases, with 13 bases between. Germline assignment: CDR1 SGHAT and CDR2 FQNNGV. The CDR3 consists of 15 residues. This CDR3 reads CASSYGTSGGNTIYF. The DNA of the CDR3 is TGTGCCAGCAGCTACGGGACATCGGGTGGAAACACCATATATTTT. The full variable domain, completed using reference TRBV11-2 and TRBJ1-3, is EAGVAQSPRYKIIEKRQSVAFWCNPISGHATLYWYQQILGQGPKLLIQFQNNGVVDDSQLPKDRFSAERLKGVDSTLKIQPAKLEDSAVYLCASSYGTSGGNTIYFGEGSWLTVV.

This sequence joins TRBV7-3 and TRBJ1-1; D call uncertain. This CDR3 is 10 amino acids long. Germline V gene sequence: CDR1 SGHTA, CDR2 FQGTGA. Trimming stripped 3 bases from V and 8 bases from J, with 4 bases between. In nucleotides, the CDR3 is TGTGCCAGCAGCTTGCAGGAAGCTTTCTTT. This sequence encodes CASSLQEAFF.

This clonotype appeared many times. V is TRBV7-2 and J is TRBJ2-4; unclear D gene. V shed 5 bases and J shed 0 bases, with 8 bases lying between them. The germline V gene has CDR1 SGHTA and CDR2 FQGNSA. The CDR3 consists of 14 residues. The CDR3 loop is CASSREVAKNIQYF. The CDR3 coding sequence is TGTGCCAGCAGCAGAGAAGTAGCCAAAAACATTCAGTACTTC.

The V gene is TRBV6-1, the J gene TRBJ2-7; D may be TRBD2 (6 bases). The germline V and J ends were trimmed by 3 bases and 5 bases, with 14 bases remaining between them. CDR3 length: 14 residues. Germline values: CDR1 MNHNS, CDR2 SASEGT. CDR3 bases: TGTGCCAGCAGTGAGGGGACTCTGCGGGACGAGCAGTACTTC. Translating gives CASSEGTLRDEQYF.

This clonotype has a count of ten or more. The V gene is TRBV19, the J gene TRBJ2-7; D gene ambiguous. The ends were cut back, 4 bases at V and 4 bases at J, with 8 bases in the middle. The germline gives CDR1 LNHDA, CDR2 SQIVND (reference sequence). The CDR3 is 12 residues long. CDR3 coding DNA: TGTGCCAGTAGTAGCAGCTTGTACGAGCAGTACTTC. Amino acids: CASSSSLYEQYF. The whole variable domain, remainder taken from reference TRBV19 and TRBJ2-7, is DGGITQSPKYLFRKEGQNVTLSCEQNLNHDAMYWYRQDPGQGLRLIYYSQIVNDFQKGDIAEGYSVSREKKESFPLTVTSAQKNPTAFYLCASSSSLYEQYFGPGTRLTVT.

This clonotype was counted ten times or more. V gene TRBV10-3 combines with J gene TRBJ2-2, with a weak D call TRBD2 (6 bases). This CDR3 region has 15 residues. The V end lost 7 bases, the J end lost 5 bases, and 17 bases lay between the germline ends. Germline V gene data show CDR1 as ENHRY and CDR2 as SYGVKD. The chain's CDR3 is CAIKGGRERTGELFF. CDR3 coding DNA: TGTGCCATCAAGGGTGGTCGGGAGAGGACCGGGGAGCTGTTTTTT.

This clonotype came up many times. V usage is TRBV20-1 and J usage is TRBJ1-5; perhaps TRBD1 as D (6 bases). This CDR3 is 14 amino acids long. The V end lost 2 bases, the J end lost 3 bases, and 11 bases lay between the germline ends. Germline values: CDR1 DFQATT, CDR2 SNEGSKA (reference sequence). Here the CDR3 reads CSARRQGPNQPQHF. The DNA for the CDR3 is TGCAGTGCTAGACGCCAGGGGCCCAATCAGCCCCAGCATTTT.

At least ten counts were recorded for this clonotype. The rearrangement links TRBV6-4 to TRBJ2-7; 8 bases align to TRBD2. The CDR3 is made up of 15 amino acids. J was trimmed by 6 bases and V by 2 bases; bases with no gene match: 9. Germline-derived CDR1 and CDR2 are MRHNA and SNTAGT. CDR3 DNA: TGTGCCAGCAGTGACGCCACAGGACTAGCCGGCGAGCAGTACTTC. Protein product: CASSDATGLAGEQYF.

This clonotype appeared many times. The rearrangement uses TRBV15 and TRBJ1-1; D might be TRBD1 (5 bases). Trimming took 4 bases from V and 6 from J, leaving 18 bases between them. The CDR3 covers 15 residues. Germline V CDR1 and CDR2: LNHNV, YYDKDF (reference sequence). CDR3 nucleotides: TGTGCCACCAGCAAAATTCCCGGGACGCGGTCTGAAGCTTTCTTT. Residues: CATSKIPGTRSEAFF.

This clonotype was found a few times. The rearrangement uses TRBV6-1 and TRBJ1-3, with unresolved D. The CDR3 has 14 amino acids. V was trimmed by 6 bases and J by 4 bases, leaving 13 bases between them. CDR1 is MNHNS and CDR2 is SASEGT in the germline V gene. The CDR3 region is CASSPDNVGNTIYF. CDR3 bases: TGTGCCAGCAGCCCAGACAATGTGGGAAACACCATATATTTT.

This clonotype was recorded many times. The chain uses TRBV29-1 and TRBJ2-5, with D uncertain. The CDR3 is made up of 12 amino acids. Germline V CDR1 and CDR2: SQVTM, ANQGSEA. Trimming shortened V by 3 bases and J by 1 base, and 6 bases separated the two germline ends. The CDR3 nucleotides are TGCAGCGTTGATCGGCTCCAAGAGACCCAGTACTTC. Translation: CSVDRLQETQYF.

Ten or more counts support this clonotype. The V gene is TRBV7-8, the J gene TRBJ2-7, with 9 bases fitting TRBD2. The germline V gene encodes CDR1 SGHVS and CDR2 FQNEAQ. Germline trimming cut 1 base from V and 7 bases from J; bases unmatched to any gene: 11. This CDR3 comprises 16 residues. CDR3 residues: CASSLGTSSGTWEQYF. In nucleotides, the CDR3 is TGTGCCAGCAGCTTAGGAACGTCTAGCGGGACTTGGGAGCAGTACTTC.

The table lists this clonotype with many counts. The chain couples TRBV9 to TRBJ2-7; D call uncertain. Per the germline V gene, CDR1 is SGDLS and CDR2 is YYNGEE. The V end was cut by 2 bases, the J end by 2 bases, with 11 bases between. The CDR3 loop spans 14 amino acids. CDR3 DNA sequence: TGTGCCAGCAGCGTCTCCCAAAGACCCTACGAGCAGTACTTC. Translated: CASSVSQRPYEQYF.

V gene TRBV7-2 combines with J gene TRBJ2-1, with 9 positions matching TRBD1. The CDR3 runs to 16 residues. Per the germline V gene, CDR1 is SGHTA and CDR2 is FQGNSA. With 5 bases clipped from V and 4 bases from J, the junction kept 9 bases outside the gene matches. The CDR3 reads CASSEKWGTGYNEQFF. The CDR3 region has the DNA TGTGCCAGCAGCGAAAAATGGGGGACAGGGTACAATGAGCAGTTCTTC.

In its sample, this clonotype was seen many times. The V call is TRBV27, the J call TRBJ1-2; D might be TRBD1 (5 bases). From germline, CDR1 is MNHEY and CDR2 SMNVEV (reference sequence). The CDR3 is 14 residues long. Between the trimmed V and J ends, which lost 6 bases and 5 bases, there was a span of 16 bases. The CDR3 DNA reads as TGTGCCAGCAGCCAGAGGAGGGGAACTTATGGCTACACCTTC. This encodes CASSQRRGTYGYTF.

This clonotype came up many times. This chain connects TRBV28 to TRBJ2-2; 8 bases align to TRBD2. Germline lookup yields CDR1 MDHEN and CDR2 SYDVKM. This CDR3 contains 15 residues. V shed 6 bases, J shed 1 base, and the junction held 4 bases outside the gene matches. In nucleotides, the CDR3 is TGTGCCAGCAGCGGACTAGCAGTGAACACCGGGGAGCTGTTTTTT. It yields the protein CASSGLAVNTGELFF. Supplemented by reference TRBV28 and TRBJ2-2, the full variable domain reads DVKVTQSSRYLVKRTGEKVFLECVQDMDHENMFWYRQDPGLGLRLIYFSYDVKMKEKGDIPEGYSVSREKKERFSLILESASTNQTSMYLCASSGLAVNTGELFFGEGSRLTVL.

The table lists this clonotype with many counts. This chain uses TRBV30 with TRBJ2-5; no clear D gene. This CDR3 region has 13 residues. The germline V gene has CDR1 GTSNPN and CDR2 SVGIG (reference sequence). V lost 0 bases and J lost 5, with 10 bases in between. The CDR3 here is CAWSVLLGETQYF. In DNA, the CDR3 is TGTGCCTGGAGTGTACTCCTAGGGGAGACCCAGTACTTC.